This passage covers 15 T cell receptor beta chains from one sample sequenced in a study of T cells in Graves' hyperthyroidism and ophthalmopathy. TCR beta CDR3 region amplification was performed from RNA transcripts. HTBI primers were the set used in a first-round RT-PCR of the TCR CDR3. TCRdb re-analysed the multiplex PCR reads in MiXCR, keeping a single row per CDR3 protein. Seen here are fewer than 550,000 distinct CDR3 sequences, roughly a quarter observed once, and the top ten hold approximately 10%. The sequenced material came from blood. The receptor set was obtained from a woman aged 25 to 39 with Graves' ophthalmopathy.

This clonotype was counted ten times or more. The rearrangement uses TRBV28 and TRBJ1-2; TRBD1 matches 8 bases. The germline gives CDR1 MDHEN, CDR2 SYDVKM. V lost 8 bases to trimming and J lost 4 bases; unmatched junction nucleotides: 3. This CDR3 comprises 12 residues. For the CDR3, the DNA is TGTGCCAGCCACGGACAGGGCTATGGCTACACCTTC. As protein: CASHGQGYGYTF.

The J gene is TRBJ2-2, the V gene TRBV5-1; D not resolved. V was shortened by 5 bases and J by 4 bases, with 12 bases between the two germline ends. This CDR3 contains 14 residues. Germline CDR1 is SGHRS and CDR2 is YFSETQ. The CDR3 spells CASRPEDGTGELFF. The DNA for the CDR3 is TGCGCCAGCAGACCAGAGGACGGCACCGGGGAGCTGTTTTTT.

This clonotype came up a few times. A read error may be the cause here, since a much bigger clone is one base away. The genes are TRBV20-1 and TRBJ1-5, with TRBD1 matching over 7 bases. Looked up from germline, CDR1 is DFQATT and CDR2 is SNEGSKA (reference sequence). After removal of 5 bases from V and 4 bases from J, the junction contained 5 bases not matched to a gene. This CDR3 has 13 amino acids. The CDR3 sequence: CSAGARGNQPQHF. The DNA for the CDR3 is TGCAGTGCTGGCGCCAGGGGGAATCAGCCCCAGCATTTT.

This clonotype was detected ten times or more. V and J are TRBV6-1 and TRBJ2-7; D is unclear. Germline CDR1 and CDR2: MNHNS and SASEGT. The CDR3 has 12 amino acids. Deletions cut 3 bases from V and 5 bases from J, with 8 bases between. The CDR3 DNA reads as TGTGCCAGCAGTGATCACTTTGACGAGCAGTACTTC. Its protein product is CASSDHFDEQYF.

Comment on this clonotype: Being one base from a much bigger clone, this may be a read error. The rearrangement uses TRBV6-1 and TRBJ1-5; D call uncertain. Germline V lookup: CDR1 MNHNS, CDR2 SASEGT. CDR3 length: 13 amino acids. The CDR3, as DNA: TGTGCCAGCAGTGGGACTGAAGATCAGCCCCATCATTTT. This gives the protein CASSGTEDQPHHF.

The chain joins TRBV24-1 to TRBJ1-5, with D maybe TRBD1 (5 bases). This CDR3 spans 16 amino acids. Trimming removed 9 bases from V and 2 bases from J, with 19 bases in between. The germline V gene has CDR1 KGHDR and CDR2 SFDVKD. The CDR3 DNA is TGTGCCACCGCCCCCGGGGGGTTTTCGGGCAATCAGCCCCAGCATTTT. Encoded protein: CATAPGGFSGNQPQHF.

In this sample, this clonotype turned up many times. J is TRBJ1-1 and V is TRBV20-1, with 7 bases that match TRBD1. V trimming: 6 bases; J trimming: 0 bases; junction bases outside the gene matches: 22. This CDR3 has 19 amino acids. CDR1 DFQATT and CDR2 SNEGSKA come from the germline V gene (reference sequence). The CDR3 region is CSAPSARPWGGGMNTEAFF. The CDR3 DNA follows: TGCAGTGCCCCCTCCGCCCGGCCGTGGGGAGGGGGCATGAACACTGAAGCTTTCTTT.

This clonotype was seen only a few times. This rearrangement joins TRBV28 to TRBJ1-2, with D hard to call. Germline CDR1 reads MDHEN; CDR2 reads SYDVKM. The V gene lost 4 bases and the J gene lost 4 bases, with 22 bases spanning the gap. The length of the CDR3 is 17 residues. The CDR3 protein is CASSSPHLRSNRYGYTF. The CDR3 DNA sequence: TGTGCCAGCAGTTCCCCGCACTTAAGAAGCAACCGCTATGGCTACACCTTC.

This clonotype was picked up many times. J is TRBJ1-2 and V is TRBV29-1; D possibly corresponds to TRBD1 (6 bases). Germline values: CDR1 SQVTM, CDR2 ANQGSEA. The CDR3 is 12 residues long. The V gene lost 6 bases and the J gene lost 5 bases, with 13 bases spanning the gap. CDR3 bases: TGCAGCGTAGCTACAGGGATTTATGGCTACACCTTC. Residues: CSVATGIYGYTF.

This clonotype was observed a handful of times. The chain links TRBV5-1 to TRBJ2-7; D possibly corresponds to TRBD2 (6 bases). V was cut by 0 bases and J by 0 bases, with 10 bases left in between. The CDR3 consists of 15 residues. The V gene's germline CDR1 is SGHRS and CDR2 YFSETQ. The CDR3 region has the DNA TGCGCCAGCAGCTTGGGGGACGGGAGCTCCTACGAGCAGTACTTC. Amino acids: CASSLGDGSSYEQYF. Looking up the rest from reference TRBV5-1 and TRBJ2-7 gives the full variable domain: KAGVTQTPRYLIKTRGQQVTLSCSPISGHRSVSWYQQTPGQGLQFLFEYFSETQRNKGNFPGRFSGRQFSNSRSEMNVSTLELGDSALYLCASSLGDGSSYEQYFGPGTRLTVT.

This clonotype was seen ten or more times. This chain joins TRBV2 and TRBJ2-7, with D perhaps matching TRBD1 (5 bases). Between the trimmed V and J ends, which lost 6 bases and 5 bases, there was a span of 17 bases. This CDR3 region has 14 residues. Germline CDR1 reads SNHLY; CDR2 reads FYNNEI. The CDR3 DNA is TGTGCCAGCAGGGACAACGGGTTCCGGGACGAGCAGTACTTC. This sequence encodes CASRDNGFRDEQYF.

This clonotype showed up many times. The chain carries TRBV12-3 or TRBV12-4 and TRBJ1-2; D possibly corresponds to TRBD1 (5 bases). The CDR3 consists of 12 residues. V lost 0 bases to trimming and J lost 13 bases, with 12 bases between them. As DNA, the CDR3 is TGTGCCAGCAGTTTAGCGCTGGGGGGTAGCACCTTC. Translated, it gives CASSLALGGSTF.

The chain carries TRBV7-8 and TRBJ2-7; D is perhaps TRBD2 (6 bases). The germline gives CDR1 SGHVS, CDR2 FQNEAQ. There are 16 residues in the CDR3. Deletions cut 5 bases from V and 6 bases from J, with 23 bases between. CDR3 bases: TGTGCCAGCAGCGCGAGGCGGGAAAGGGCGCTTCGCGAGCAGTACTTC. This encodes CASSARRERALREQYF.

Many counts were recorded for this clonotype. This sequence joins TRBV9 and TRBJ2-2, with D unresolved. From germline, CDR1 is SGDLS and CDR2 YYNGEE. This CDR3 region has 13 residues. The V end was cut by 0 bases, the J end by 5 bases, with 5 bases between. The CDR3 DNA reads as TGTGCCAGCAGCGTAGACGGAACCGGGGAGCTGTTTTTT. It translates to CASSVDGTGELFF.

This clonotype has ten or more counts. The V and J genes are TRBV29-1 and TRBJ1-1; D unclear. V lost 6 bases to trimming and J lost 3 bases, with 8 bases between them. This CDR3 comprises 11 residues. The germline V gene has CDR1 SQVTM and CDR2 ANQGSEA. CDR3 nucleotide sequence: TGCAGCGTATCTGAGGACACTGAAGCTTTCTTT. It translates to CSVSEDTEAFF.